Detailed here is one T cell receptor beta chain. Trimming took 4 bases from V and 2 from J, leaving 18 bases between them. Germline-derived CDR1 and CDR2 are MNHNY and SVGAGI (reference sequence). CDR3 length equals 16 residues. The data were obtained in a study of shared clonotypes between healthy human individuals. This table comes from immunoSEQ multiplex PCR, and its TCRdb copy is limited to in-frame clones, with some not included. The profile shows 630,000 or so clones, 95% to 98% of them singletons. Naive-designated CD8 cells lacked CD45RO, were positively enriched for CCR7, and omitted terminally differentiated effector memory CD45RA+ cells.

V gene TRBV6-6 combines with J gene TRBJ2-7; maybe TRBD2 (6 bases). Material: naive CD8+ T cells sorted from blood. This TCR came from a young man in good health. The CDR3: CASSSTGGTGTYEQYF. The CDR3 DNA reads as TGTGCCAGCAGTTCCACTGGGGGGACCGGTACCTACGAGCAGTACTTC.